Listed here is a single T cell receptor beta chain. Which antigen it targets is not known. Base qualities are not at hand, and no much larger clone is one base apart. The data derive from a study of blood T cell repertoires in COVID-19 (dated by TCRdb to the early 2020s). Broadly, across the study: Samples from collaborators originated in the United States, Italy and Spain and spanned both the acute and convalescent phases of COVID-19. The material from the prospective study consisted of cDNA or gDNA derived from T cells, B-cell-depleted T cells, or PBMCs. Deeply sampled blood TCRbeta repertoires from subjects exposed to, actively infected with, or recovered from COVID-19 were included in the dataset. The repertoires were released in a freely available public database intended as a resource for research on the immune response to SARS-CoV-2. The samples were drawn from the first 160 participants of the ongoing ImmuneRACE study and from under 1,500 subjects provided by 6 global collaborators. Nearly every sample came with metadata listing a de-identified subject ID, COVID-19 status, age in years and sex. HLA class I and class II types, where available, came from metadata supplied by the sample provider rather than from assay-based typing. General findings and caveats noted by the study authors: The amount of clinical and demographic metadata varied by source and participant and was provided uncurated.

Whole blood was collected in K2EDTA tubes by collaborating institutions according to the institutions' own protocols. For TCRbeta analysis, collaborator samples were shipped as frozen whole blood, as isolated PBMCs, or as DNA extracted from either sample type. The CDR3 has 14 amino acids, counting the end cysteine and phenylalanine. Kept here is only the CDR3 DNA, which spans 42 bases and is read in frame from base 1. The germline V gene encodes CDR1 LNHDA and CDR2 SQIVND (reference sequence). For this chain, trimming is 5 bases at the V end and 3 bases at the J end, and the number of junction bases without a gene match is 5. The immunoSEQ Assay, a bias-controlled multiplex PCR, was used to amplify TCRbeta CDR3 regions from genomic DNA. On the authors' methods: Nucleated cell counts per sample were estimated from amplification of reference gene primers within the assay. To quantify the absolute abundance of each unique TCRbeta CDR3 rearrangement, sequence reads were collapsed and filtered. Productive Simpson clonality was computed per sample as the square root of Simpson's diversity index over productive rearrangements. TCRdb mirrors the immuneACCESS table, restricted to in-frame sequences. Some clones are absent from its copies; in checked studies, under half trace to an unresolved V gene, and the reason for the others is unknown. V, J and clone size were drawn from that table, and D and trimming were deduced from the DNA. In this sample the table shows approximately 230,000 clones, 70% to 90% of which occur a single time. The top ten clones comprise roughly 3% of the sample.

The chain is assembled from TRBV19 and TRBJ2-7, with 9 middle bases fitting TRBD1. The clonotype comes from a man aged 18-30 years with active or convalescent COVID-19. The material sequenced was peripheral blood. For the CDR3, the sequence is CASSAGQGNYEQYF. The sequenced DNA is TGTGCCAGTAGTGCGGGACAGGGCAACTACGAGCAGTACTTC.